A single sample is the source of the 25 T cell receptor beta chains below, sequenced in a study of cytomegalovirus exposure and HLA in healthy donors. The PCR made use of 60 Vbeta and 13 Jbeta primers. TCRdb's copy holds only in-frame clones and misses some; the assay was immunoSEQ multiplex PCR. Of roughly 180,000 clones detected, about three quarters appear once; the ten largest clones hold around 2.5%. Sequencing used PBMCs. The receptors stem from a female donor in good health and CMV-seronegative.

The DNA of the CDR3 is TGTGCCAGCAGCTCGAGGGGGGGGGAGGGCTACACCTTC. Its translation is CASSSRGGEGYTF. The V call is TRBV7-8, the J call TRBJ1-2; D might be TRBD1 (6 bases). Trimming cost V 4 bases and J 8 bases, with 14 bases left between them. The germline V gene encodes CDR1 SGHVS and CDR2 FQNEAQ. The length of the CDR3 is 13 residues.

This clone was counted a few times. The chain uses TRBV21-1 and TRBJ1-4. TRBV21-1 is labeled a pseudogene. The CDR3 extends over 14 amino acids. CDR3 loop: CATYTGGTNEKLFF. The CDR3 region has the DNA TGTGCCACATACACCGGCGGAACTAATGAAAAACTGTTTTTT.

Written as DNA, the CDR3 is TGTGCCACCAGCAGAGAGAGACAGTCGGCCCAGCATTTT. It encodes CATSRERQSAQHF. This chain joins TRBV15 and TRBJ1-5; D perhaps matches TRBD1 (5 bases). Germline CDR1 is LNHNV and CDR2 is YYDKDF (reference sequence). The CDR3 extends over 13 amino acids. V was shortened by 0 bases and J by 11 bases, with 11 bases between the two germline ends.

CDR3 nucleotide sequence: TGTGCCAGCCCCCCCGCCGGGGTCAGATGGCCCCAGCATTTT. This encodes CASPPAGVRWPQHF. The chain recombines TRBV18 with TRBJ1-5; no firm D call. Germline assignment: CDR1 KGHSH and CDR2 LQKENI. The CDR3 runs to 14 residues. V lost 8 bases, J lost 9 bases, and 20 bases lay in between. The whole variable domain, filled in from reference TRBV18 and TRBJ1-5, reads NAGVMQNPRHLVRRRGQEARLRCSPMKGHSHVYWYRQLPEEGLKFMVYLQKENIIDESGMPKERFSAEFPKEGPSILRIQQVVRGDSAAYFCASPPAGVRWPQHFGDGTRLSIL.

The chain has TRBV27 and TRBJ1-2; 12 bases fit TRBD1. The junction had 9 bases not matched to a gene; V was cut back by 5 bases and J by 8 bases. The CDR3 sequence is 15 residues long. Germline V gene data show CDR1 as MNHEY and CDR2 as SMNVEV (reference sequence). As DNA, the CDR3 is TGTGCCAGCAGTACCCGGGACAGGGGGCGAGGAGGCTACACCTTC. Protein product: CASSTRDRGRGGYTF.

This clone was observed a handful of times. V usage is TRBV7-2 and J usage is TRBJ1-2, with a tentative D call TRBD1 (5 bases). CDR3 size: 18 residues. Germline V CDR1 and CDR2: SGHTA, FQGNSA. The V end was cut by 2 bases, the J end by 0 bases, with 19 bases between. The CDR3 loop reads CASSLRLGGGEPNYGYTF. The CDR3 DNA reads as TGTGCCAGCAGCTTAAGGTTAGGTGGAGGGGAGCCTAACTATGGCTACACCTTC.

The chain carries TRBV19 and TRBJ1-4; 7 bases map to TRBD1. CDR1 and CDR2 from the germline V gene are LNHDA and SQIVND (reference sequence). The CDR3 sequence is 11 residues long. V lost 7 bases, J lost 11 bases, and 4 bases stayed unmatched. CDR3 DNA: TGTGCCAGTACCCCGACAGGGAAACTGTTTTTT. This translates into CASTPTGKLFF.

This clone was observed a single time. The chain is built from TRBV4-3 and TRBJ2-4; D not certain. The CDR3 spans 16 residues. V dropped 0 bases and J dropped 0 bases, with 9 bases sitting between them. Germline loops: CDR1 LGHNA, CDR2 YSLEER. CDR3 loop: CASSQERFLAKNIQYF. The CDR3 DNA is TGCGCCAGCAGCCAAGAGCGGTTCTTAGCCAAAAACATTCAGTACTTC.

Remarks on this clone: The sample holds other DNA sequences that translate to the same CDR3. This chain connects TRBV4-3 to TRBJ2-1; 10 bases are shared with TRBD2. Trimming removed 1 base from V and 0 bases from J; junction bases left unmatched: 0. CDR1 and CDR2 (germline): LGHNA, YSLEER. The CDR3 consists of 16 residues. CDR3 amino acids: CASSQASGSSYNEQFF. The DNA of the CDR3 is TGCGCCAGCAGCCAAGCTAGCGGGAGCTCCTACAATGAGCAGTTCTTC.

The gene calls are TRBV13 and TRBJ2-2; TRBD2 agrees at 7 bases. Losses at the gene ends were 1 base for V and 0 bases for J; bases not matched to a gene: 11. CDR3 size: 19 residues. The germline V gene encodes CDR1 PRHDT and CDR2 FYEKMQ (reference sequence). The CDR3 protein is CASSLARGGGRANTGELFF. CDR3 bases: TGTGCCAGCAGCTTAGCCCGCGGAGGCGGGAGAGCGAACACCGGGGAGCTGTTTTTT.

The chain employs TRBV19 and TRBJ1-2; possibly TRBD1 for D (6 bases). CDR1 is LNHDA and CDR2 is SQIVND in the germline V gene (reference sequence). The CDR3 runs 13 residues. Trimming left V 3 bases short and J 8 bases short, with 13 bases between. The CDR3 DNA reads TGTGCCAGTAGTATCTGGCAGGGGATCGGCTACACCTTC. Translated, it gives CASSIWQGIGYTF.

CDR3 amino acids: CASSINRGGNTEAFF. As DNA, the CDR3 is TGTGCCAGCAGCATAAACAGGGGAGGGAACACTGAAGCTTTCTTT. This rearrangement joins TRBV6-5 to TRBJ1-1; TRBD1 aligns across 7 bases. V shed 6 bases and J 1 base; nucleotides not matched to a gene: 8. The CDR3 sequence is 15 residues long. Germline lookup yields CDR1 MNHEY and CDR2 SVGAGI.

The J gene is TRBJ1-1, the V gene TRBV5-8; D gene ambiguous. Trimming stripped 4 bases from V and 1 base from J, with 14 bases between. CDR1 SGHTS and CDR2 YDEGEE come from the germline V gene. The length of the CDR3 is 15 residues. CDR3: CASSTPQRGNTEAFF. The CDR3 nucleotides read TGTGCCAGCAGCACCCCACAACGGGGGAACACTGAAGCTTTCTTT. Drawing the rest from reference TRBV5-8 and TRBJ1-1, the complete variable domain is EAGVTQSPTHLIKTRGQQATLRCSPISGHTSVYWYQQALGLGLQFLLWYDEGEERNRGNFPPRFSGRQFPNYSSELNVNALELEDSALYLCASSTPQRGNTEAFFGQGTRLTVV.

This chain uses TRBV25-1 with TRBJ2-5, with 9 bases that match TRBD1. The V segment lost 7 bases and the J segment 6 bases; nucleotides outside the gene matches: 9. There are 14 residues in the CDR3. CDR1 and CDR2 from the germline V gene are MGHDK and SYGVNS. This chain's CDR3 is CASTATGGEKTQYF. CDR3 sequence (DNA): TGTGCCAGCACTGCGACAGGGGGAGAGAAGACCCAGTACTTC.

The CDR3 DNA follows: TGTGCCTGGAGTGTATGGGGGAGGTACGAGCAGTACTTC. Its protein is CAWSVWGRYEQYF. The chain uses TRBV30 and TRBJ2-7, with D possibly matching TRBD2 (6 bases). Germline V gives CDR1 GTSNPN, CDR2 SVGIG (reference sequence). The CDR3 is 13 amino acids. The V and J ends lost 0 bases and 4 bases respectively, with 10 bases between them.

As to this clone: Other DNA sequences in the same sample also yield this CDR3. This chain uses TRBV7-8 with TRBJ2-2, with 11 bases lining up with TRBD2. Looked up from germline, CDR1 is SGHVS and CDR2 is FQNEAQ. The CDR3 has 15 amino acids. J lost 4 bases, V lost 5 bases, and 3 bases had no gene match. In DNA form, the CDR3 reads TGTGCCAGCAGCCTTACTAGCGGGGGCACCGGGGAGCTGTTTTTT. Translated, it gives CASSLTSGGTGELFF. The full variable domain, its missing parts supplied by reference TRBV7-8 and TRBJ2-2, is GAGVSQSPRYKVAKRGQDVALRCDPISGHVSLFWYQQALGQGPEFLTYFQNEAQLDKSGLPSDRFFAERPEGSVSTLKIQRTQQEDSAVYLCASSLTSGGTGELFFGEGSRLTVL.

The chain couples TRBV9 to TRBJ1-2; D is uncertain. Trimming stripped 0 bases from V and 1 base from J, with 10 bases between. The CDR3 is made up of 15 amino acids. Per the germline V gene, CDR1 is SGDLS and CDR2 is YYNGEE. CDR3 residues: CASSVADWGNYGYTF. CDR3 nucleotide sequence: TGTGCCAGCAGCGTAGCGGACTGGGGTAACTATGGCTACACCTTC.

The V call is TRBV19, the J call TRBJ1-5; D is perhaps TRBD1 (5 bases). Germline CDR1 LNHDA, CDR2 SQIVND (reference sequence). The V end was cut by 4 bases, the J end by 7 bases, with 17 bases between. The length of the CDR3 is 15 residues. CDR3 sequence (DNA): TGTGCCAGTAGTACCAACATGGGGCTCAGGCAGCCCCAGCATTTT. Translation gives CASSTNMGLRQPQHF.

The J gene is TRBJ1-3, the V gene TRBV30; no clear D gene. There are 14 residues in the CDR3. Germline CDR1 and CDR2: GTSNPN and SVGIG (reference sequence). V was trimmed by 0 bases and J by 2 bases, leaving 8 bases between them. DNA for the CDR3: TGTGCCTGGAGTGTATGGGAGACTGGAAACACCATATATTTT. It translates to CAWSVWETGNTIYF.

This chain joins TRBV27 and TRBJ2-3, with 8 bases matching TRBD2. CDR3 length equals 15 residues. The ends lost 6 bases at V and 4 bases at J; junction bases unmatched: 9. Germline V gene sequence: CDR1 MNHEY, CDR2 SMNVEV (reference sequence). CDR3 coding DNA: TGTGCCAGCAGGCCCGGGACTAGACAAGCAGATACGCAGTATTTT. It encodes CASRPGTRQADTQYF.

This chain uses TRBV18 with TRBJ2-7; D is possibly TRBD1 (5 bases). The germline V and J ends were trimmed by 3 bases and 6 bases, with 9 bases remaining between them. CDR1 is KGHSH and CDR2 is LQKENI in the germline V gene. This CDR3 is built from 12 residues. The CDR3 DNA follows: TGTGCCAGCTCACCCCTAGGGGTCGAGCAGTACTTC. Encoded protein: CASSPLGVEQYF.

This clone was recorded a few times. The CDR3 here is CASSKGQGPNEKLFF. Written as DNA, the CDR3 is TGTGCCAGCAGCAAGGGACAGGGCCCCAATGAAAAACTGTTTTTT. This chain uses TRBV7-6 with TRBJ1-4; 9 bases are a match to TRBD1. Germline CDR1 and CDR2: SGHVS and FNYEAQ. V dropped 5 bases and J dropped 5; count of bases not matched to a gene: 6. The CDR3 covers 15 residues. Full variable domain (missing parts from reference TRBV7-6 and TRBJ1-4): GAGVSQSPRYKVTKRGQDVALRCDPISGHVSLYWYRQALGQGPEFLTYFNYEAQQDKSGLPNDRFSAERPEGSISTLTIQRTEQRDSAMYRCASSKGQGPNEKLFFGSGTQLSVL.

The rearrangement joins TRBV11-2 to TRBJ2-7; D not certain. Germline V gene sequence: CDR1 SGHAT, CDR2 FQNNGV. Trimming removed 1 base at V and 1 base at J, with 8 bases between. The CDR3 is 14 residues long. CDR3 nucleotide sequence: TGTGCCAGCAGCTTAGGGGCCAGTTCCTACGAGCAGTACTTC. Translation gives CASSLGASSYEQYF. Using reference TRBV11-2 and TRBJ2-7 for the parts outside the CDR3, the full variable domain is EAGVAQSPRYKIIEKRQSVAFWCNPISGHATLYWYQQILGQGPKLLIQFQNNGVVDDSQLPKDRFSAERLKGVDSTLKIQPAKLEDSAVYLCASSLGASSYEQYFGPGTRLTVT.

The DNA of the CDR3 is TGTGCCTGGAGTAGGGAGTCGGGAGGCTATGGCTACACCTTC. It yields the protein CAWSRESGGYGYTF. The chain couples TRBV30 to TRBJ1-2; D remains ambiguous. Trimming cost V 2 bases and J 4 bases, with 14 bases left between them. The CDR3 runs to 14 residues. The germline V gene encodes CDR1 GTSNPN and CDR2 SVGIG (reference sequence). The full variable domain, rest sourced from reference TRBV30 and TRBJ1-2, is SQTIHQWPATLVQPVGSPLSLECTVEGTSNPNLYWYRQAAGRGLQLLFYSVGIGQISSEVPQNLSASRPQDRQFILSSKKLLLSDSGFYLCAWSRESGGYGYTFGSGTRLTVV.

The chain has TRBV6-6 and TRBJ2-3, with TRBD1 identical over 11 bases. Trimming took 6 bases from V and 5 from J; bases not matched to a gene: 4. The germline V gene encodes CDR1 MNHNY and CDR2 SVGAGI (reference sequence). The CDR3 covers 14 residues. CDR3 sequence (DNA): TGTGCCAGCAGCCGGACAGGGGGCGAAGATACGCAGTATTTT. This codes for CASSRTGGEDTQYF.